Listed here are 30 T cell receptor beta chains from one sample, sequenced in a study of T-cell memory formation after mild COVID-19. Each CDR3 protein is one row after TCRdb ran MiXCR on the 5' RACE reads. The table lists around 300,000 distinct CDR3 sequences, roughly 18% of them singletons. Material: PBMCs or a T cell subset sorted from them (not recorded which). The origin of the receptors is a man younger than 35 who had mild COVID-19 (a few samples of this study predate the infection). Cell type and time point are not known.

The chain uses TRBV7-2 and TRBJ2-3; TRBD2 agrees at 8 bases. Germline loops: CDR1 SGHTA, CDR2 FQGNSA. Trimming at V came to 3 bases and at J to 5 bases, leaving 4 bases not matched to a gene. The CDR3 is made up of 14 amino acids. CDR3: CASSFTGGQDTQYF. The CDR3 DNA is TGTGCCAGCAGCTTTACGGGGGGGCAAGATACGCAGTATTTT.

The J gene is TRBJ2-1, the V gene TRBV30; D remains unclear. The germline gives CDR1 GTSNPN, CDR2 SVGIG (reference sequence). The germline V and J ends were trimmed by 1 base and 8 bases, with 12 bases remaining between them. The CDR3 consists of 13 residues. The DNA for the CDR3 is TGTGCCTGGAGTGAAGATATTGAGGATGAGCAGTTCTTC. This gives the protein CAWSEDIEDEQFF.

The V gene is TRBV4-1, the J gene TRBJ2-7; D is unclear. The germline gives CDR1 MGHRA, CDR2 YSYEKL. V was trimmed by 3 bases and J by 3 bases, leaving 15 bases between them. This CDR3 is 15 amino acids long. For the CDR3, the DNA is TGCGCCAGCAGCCATATCGACTTGGCTGGCTACGAGCAGTACTTC. Its translation: CASSHIDLAGYEQYF.

This clonotype has just one count. The CDR3 DNA follows: TGTGCCAGCAGTGCCGGGGGGGCCGTAAAAGAGACCCAGTACTTC. Translating it yields CASSAGGAVKETQYF. The V call is TRBV2, the J call TRBJ2-5; 8 nucleotides line up with TRBD2. Germline trimming cut 4 bases from V and 3 bases from J; bases unmatched to any gene: 7. Germline CDR1 reads SNHLY; CDR2 reads FYNNEI. This CDR3 spans 15 amino acids.

V gene TRBV4-3 combines with J gene TRBJ1-3; D is possibly TRBD1 (5 bases). Germline V lookup: CDR1 LGHNA, CDR2 YSLEER. The CDR3 spans 17 residues. V was pared by 0 bases and J by 2 bases, with 14 bases between. The CDR3: CASSQDNAGFTGNTIYF. The DNA for the CDR3 is TGCGCCAGCAGCCAAGATAATGCAGGGTTTACTGGAAACACCATATATTTT.

The V and J genes are TRBV24-1 and TRBJ2-3; TRBD1 might be the D (5 bases). Germline assignment: CDR1 KGHDR and CDR2 SFDVKD. Trimming left V 4 bases short and J 4 bases short, with 14 bases between. The CDR3 sequence is 15 residues long. CDR3 protein: CATSDRRQNPDTQYF. CDR3 in DNA: TGTGCCACCAGTGACAGGCGACAGAACCCAGATACGCAGTATTTT.

V gene TRBV6-2 or TRBV6-3 combines with J gene TRBJ1-2; possible D gene TRBD1, 5 bases. This CDR3 spans 15 amino acids. Germline CDR1 reads MNHEY; CDR2 reads SVGEGT. The V gene lost 6 bases and the J gene lost 8 bases, with 22 bases spanning the gap. The CDR3 here is CASSKPSSGLKGYTF. DNA for the CDR3: TGTGCCAGCAGCAAACCCTCCTCGGGGCTGAAGGGCTACACCTTC.

The chain recombines TRBV4-1 with TRBJ1-2; possible D gene TRBD1, 6 bases. V shed 0 bases and J shed 5 bases, with 13 bases lying between them. CDR1 and CDR2 (germline): MGHRA, YSYEKL. The CDR3 is 15 residues long. The CDR3 loop is CASSQEVTRGYGYTF. DNA of the CDR3: TGCGCCAGCAGCCAAGAGGTGACAAGGGGGTATGGCTACACCTTC.

The chain is built from TRBV29-1 and TRBJ1-5; 8 nucleotides agree with TRBD1. The CDR3 has 12 residues. V dropped 6 bases and J dropped 6; count of bases not matched to a gene: 4. Germline V gene data show CDR1 as SQVTM and CDR2 as ANQGSEA. This chain's CDR3 is CSVGTGFQPQHF. DNA for the CDR3: TGCAGCGTCGGGACAGGTTTTCAGCCCCAGCATTTT.

This clonotype showed up just a few times. V usage is TRBV2 and J usage is TRBJ2-1; TRBD1 is a possible D gene (6 bases). Per germline, CDR1 SNHLY and CDR2 FYNNEI. The CDR3 is 16 residues long. V was shortened by 10 bases and J by 5 bases, with 24 bases between the two germline ends. CDR3 nucleotide sequence: TGTGCCAACAAGTCCCCGAGGACAGAGATTAACAATGAGCAGTTCTTC. Translating gives CANKSPRTEINNEQFF.

In its sample, this clonotype was seen many times. CDR3 loop: CASSLQTNTEAFF. The CDR3 DNA sequence: TGTGCCAGCAGTTTACAAACCAACACTGAAGCTTTCTTT. This chain joins TRBV12-3 or TRBV12-4 and TRBJ1-1; D not certain. V lost 2 bases and J lost 2, with 6 bases in between. This CDR3 region has 13 residues.

This clonotype was detected only a few times. This sequence joins TRBV5-1 and TRBJ2-1; possible D gene TRBD2, 5 bases. The CDR3 has 16 residues. Between the trimmed V and J ends, which lost 0 bases and 3 bases, there was a span of 13 bases. Germline V CDR1 and CDR2: SGHRS, YFSETQ. The CDR3 loop reads CASSLDPGKFYNEQFF. The CDR3 coding sequence is TGCGCCAGCAGCTTGGACCCGGGAAAGTTCTACAATGAGCAGTTCTTC.

The genes are TRBV2 and TRBJ2-3; D perhaps matches TRBD1 (5 bases). The germline CDR1 and CDR2 sequences are SNHLY and FYNNEI. The CDR3 extends over 14 amino acids. V lost 4 bases to trimming and J lost 2 bases, with 10 bases between them. CDR3 protein: CASSVMTVTDTQYF. The CDR3 bases are TGTGCCAGCAGTGTTATGACAGTCACAGATACGCAGTATTTT.

This clonotype was seen only a few times. The chain employs TRBV27 and TRBJ1-6, with 8 nucleotides matching TRBD1. Germline-derived CDR1 and CDR2 are MNHEY and SMNVEV (reference sequence). The CDR3 has 14 residues. Trimming at V came to 3 bases and at J to 6 bases, leaving 1 base not matched to a gene. CDR3 protein: CASSFDRGNSPLHF. CDR3 bases: TGTGCCAGCAGTTTTGACAGGGGTAATTCACCCCTCCACTTT.

This clonotype was seen a handful of times. CDR3 amino acids: CASSLRGGSETQYF. The CDR3 nucleotides are TGTGCCAGCAGCTTACGGGGGGGATCGGAGACCCAGTACTTC. This chain uses TRBV7-3 with TRBJ2-5; TRBD2 aligns across 8 bases. The J segment lost 5 bases and the V segment lost 2 bases, leaving 4 bases of the junction unmatched. The germline CDR1 and CDR2 sequences are SGHTA and FQGTGA. This CDR3 is built from 14 residues.

This chain uses TRBV4-1 with TRBJ2-6; D is perhaps TRBD1 (6 bases). The germline V and J ends were trimmed by 4 bases and 0 bases, with 28 bases remaining between them. CDR1 and CDR2 (germline): MGHRA, YSYEKL. The CDR3 covers 22 residues. The CDR3: CASSPPQTFLEGVLSGANVLTF. The DNA for the CDR3 is TGCGCCAGCAGCCCTCCCCAAACTTTTTTAGAGGGGGTTCTCTCTGGGGCCAACGTCCTGACTTTC.

This chain links TRBV12-3 or TRBV12-4 with TRBJ2-7, with D perhaps matching TRBD2 (6 bases). V lost 1 base and J 4 bases, leaving 14 bases between the germline ends. This CDR3 contains 15 residues. Written as DNA, the CDR3 is TGTGCCAGCAGTTTAGAGGCCGGGGGTGGGTACGAGCAGTACGTC. It specifies CASSLEAGGGYEQYV.

This clonotype was counted a few times. The V and J genes are TRBV25-1 and TRBJ2-2, with a tentative D call TRBD1 (5 bases). This CDR3 is built from 16 residues. Per germline, CDR1 MGHDK and CDR2 SYGVNS. V lost 7 bases and J 0 bases, leaving 15 bases between the germline ends. The CDR3 region is CASTGLTVPNTGELFF. CDR3 DNA sequence: TGTGCCAGCACAGGGTTGACAGTACCGAACACCGGGGAGCTGTTTTTT. The whole variable domain, filled in from reference TRBV25-1 and TRBJ2-2, reads EADIYQTPRYLVIGTGKKITLECSQTMGHDKMYWYQQDPGMELHLIHYSYGVNSTEKGDLSSESTVSRIRTEHFPLTLESARPSHTSQYLCASTGLTVPNTGELFFGEGSRLTVL.

This chain links TRBV4-3 with TRBJ2-3; D unresolved. The length of the CDR3 is 15 residues. V shed 1 base and J shed 4 bases, with 12 bases lying between them. CDR1 LGHNA and CDR2 YSLEER come from the germline V gene. In DNA, the CDR3 is TGCGCCAGCAGCCAAGTTTATGAGACTTCAGATACGCAGTATTTT. This gives the protein CASSQVYETSDTQYF.

This clonotype was counted ten times or more. The chain carries TRBV6-4 and TRBJ2-4; TRBD2 matches at 11 bases. The V gene end was trimmed by 7 bases and the J gene end by 8 bases; junction bases not matched to a gene: 13. CDR1 is MRHNA, CDR2 SNTAGT, per germline. There are 16 residues in the CDR3. As DNA, the CDR3 is TGTGCCAGCACCACTACTAGCGGGGGATGGGAGGACATTCAGTACTTC. It yields the protein CASTTTSGGWEDIQYF.

As to this clonotype: A junction boundary mismatches the germline segment, possibly from a read error. The CDR3 sequence is CASSAYRDGYTF. DNA of the CDR3: TGTGCCAGCAGCGCCTACAGGGACGGCTACACCTTT. The chain has TRBV7-2 and TRBJ1-2; D perhaps matches TRBD1 (6 bases). CDR3 size: 12 residues. Germline V lookup: CDR1 SGHTA, CDR2 FQGNSA.

The chain has TRBV5-6 and TRBJ2-5, with a tentative D call TRBD1 (5 bases). The CDR3 has 14 residues. Germline-derived CDR1 and CDR2 are SGHDT and YYEEEE. The V gene lost 0 bases and the J gene lost 3 bases, with 9 bases spanning the gap. CDR3 region: CASSLVSREETQYF. The CDR3 bases are TGTGCCAGCAGCTTGGTATCCAGGGAAGAGACCCAGTACTTC. The full variable domain, its missing parts supplied by reference TRBV5-6 and TRBJ2-5, is DAGVTQSPTHLIKTRGQQVTLRCSPKSGHDTVSWYQQALGQGPQFIFQYYEEEERQRGNFPDRFSGHQFPNYSSELNVNALLLGDSALYLCASSLVSREETQYFGPGTRLLVL.

This clonotype was picked up a small number of times. The chain uses TRBV6-1 and TRBJ2-2; D is uncertain. The CDR3 is 12 amino acids. From germline, CDR1 is MNHNS and CDR2 SASEGT. V was trimmed by 7 bases and J by 8 bases, leaving 11 bases between them. CDR3: CASTPPPGELFF. The DNA for the CDR3 is TGTGCCAGCACCCCCCCCCCAGGGGAGCTGTTTTTT.

The chain joins TRBV20-1 to TRBJ2-4; D gene uncertain. Deletions cut 0 bases from V and 6 bases from J, with 6 bases between. The CDR3 sequence is 12 residues long. CDR1 is DFQATT, CDR2 SNEGSKA, per germline (reference sequence). CDR3 in DNA: TGCAGTGCTAGAGATTTCTCAAACATTCAGTACTTC. This codes for CSARDFSNIQYF.

This clonotype was seen ten or more times. The V gene is TRBV7-2, the J gene TRBJ2-3; unclear D gene. The germline gives CDR1 SGHTA, CDR2 FQGNSA. The CDR3 contains 13 residues. The ends were cut back, 5 bases at V and 6 bases at J, with 12 bases in the middle. The CDR3 loop is CASSVLPPDTQYF. DNA for the CDR3: TGTGCCAGCAGCGTTCTACCTCCGGATACGCAGTATTTT.

This clonotype was detected only a few times. The chain recombines TRBV25-1 with TRBJ2-2; D is unresolved. Germline V gene lookup returns CDR1 MGHDK and CDR2 SYGVNS. The CDR3 contains 15 residues. Trimming stripped 4 bases from V and 4 bases from J, with 13 bases between. The CDR3 loop reads CASSAQSVATGELFF. As DNA, the CDR3 is TGTGCCAGCAGTGCCCAGAGTGTGGCCACCGGGGAGCTGTTTTTT.

The chain carries TRBV7-2 and TRBJ1-2, with D uncertain. The germline CDR1 and CDR2 sequences are SGHTA and FQGNSA. The V end lost 2 bases, the J end lost 4 bases, and 11 bases lay between the germline ends. CDR3 size: 14 residues. The CDR3 DNA sequence: TGTGCCAGCAGCTTAAGAAGTTCGTCCTATGGCTACACCTTC. Translated, it gives CASSLRSSSYGYTF.

The CDR3: CATTRDRGSYEQYF. DNA for the CDR3: TGTGCCACCACACGGGACAGAGGGTCCTACGAGCAGTACTTC. The V gene is TRBV15, the J gene TRBJ2-7; TRBD1 matches at 7 bases. The CDR3 is 14 amino acids. The germline CDR1 and CDR2 sequences are LNHNV and YYDKDF (reference sequence). The junction had 7 bases not matched to a gene; V was cut back by 7 bases and J by 1 base.

This clonotype was detected ten times or more. The chain has TRBV6-4 and TRBJ2-2, with D uncertain. Trimming cost V 0 bases and J 4 bases, with 3 bases left between them. The CDR3 has 13 amino acids. Germline assignment: CDR1 MRHNA and CDR2 SNTAGT. CDR3 loop: CASSDSSTGELFF. In DNA form, the CDR3 reads TGTGCCAGCAGTGACTCTAGCACCGGGGAGCTGTTTTTT.

This clonotype occurred many times. The V and J genes are TRBV6-2 or TRBV6-3 and TRBJ2-7, with TRBD1 as a possible D gene (6 bases). The CDR3 is made up of 14 amino acids. In germline, CDR1 is MNHEY, CDR2 SVGEGT. The V end was cut by 8 bases, the J end by 3 bases, with 17 bases between. The CDR3 nucleotides are TGTGCCAGCGAGCAACAGGGCCGTGGCTACGAGCAGTACTTC. It translates to CASEQQGRGYEQYF.